This is a list of T cell receptor beta chains from one sample in a study of beta chain features in type 1 diabetes. The repertoire was sequenced with immunoSEQ multiplex PCR; TCRdb's copy has only in-frame clones and lacks some. The sample has around 250,000 clones, approximately 15% seen once. Sequenced input: naive CD4+ T cells from blood. The source is a man aged 25 to 40 with type 1 diabetes. The CDR3 runs from the conserved cysteine through the conserved F or W. A D gene is named only where the DNA matches it firmly. Clone size appears in some rows only: once, few, many, or a class for an expanded clone.

few	TRBD2	TRBV7-9	TRBJ2-7	CASSFGGVNYEQYF	TGTGCCAGCAGCTTTGGGGGGGTCAACTACGAGCAGTACTTC
-	TRBD1	TRBV2	TRBJ2-7	CASRPGQVHEQYF	TGTGCCAGCAGACCCGGACAGGTCCACGAGCAGTACTTC
once	-	TRBV15	TRBJ2-3	CATSTARGSSTDTQYF	TGTGCCACCAGCACCGCACGGGGATCTAGCACAGATACGCAGTATTTT
few	TRBD1	TRBV5-4	TRBJ2-1	CASSPTGGISGSYNEQFF	TGTGCCAGCAGCCCGACAGGGGGCATTAGCGGGTCCTACAATGAGCAGTTCTTC
few	TRBD1	TRBV6-5	TRBJ2-7	CASRKSTGDEQYF	TGTGCCAGCAGAAAAAGTACAGGGGACGAGCAGTACTTC
-	TRBD1	TRBV2	TRBJ2-7	CASSGDRGSYEQYF	TGTGCCAGCAGTGGGGACAGGGGCTCCTACGAGCAGTACTTC
-	-	TRBV7-2	TRBJ2-3	CASSPPAADTQYF	TGTGCCAGCAGCCCCCCCGCGGCAGATACGCAGTATTTT
-	-	TRBV30	TRBJ2-1	CASKAAHSFYEQFF	TGTGCCTCCAAAGCGGCCCATTCTTTCTATGAGCAGTTCTTC
few	TRBD1	TRBV30	TRBJ1-5	CAWSKTADREQHNQPQHF	TGTGCCTGGAGCAAGACGGCGGACAGGGAGCAACACAATCAGCCCCAGCATTTT
-	TRBD2	TRBV5-1	TRBJ2-2	CASSLASGETGELFF	TGCGCCAGCAGCTTGGCTAGCGGGGAGACCGGGGAGCTGTTTTTT
few	-	TRBV2	TRBJ2-1	CASIGGAASYNEQFF	TGTGCCAGCATTGGGGGCGCCGCCTCCTACAATGAGCAGTTCTTC
few	-	TRBV4-1	TRBJ2-5	CASSQVGLQESQYF	TGCGCCAGCAGCCAAGTGGGACTGCAAGAGAGCCAGTACTTC
-	-	TRBV5-1	TRBJ2-3	CASMGGAYTDTQYF	TGCGCCAGCATGGGGGGGGCCTACACAGATACGCAGTATTTT
-	-	TRBV11-2	TRBJ2-7	CASSLGGAGLPYEQYF	TGTGCCAGCAGCTTAGGGGGAGCCGGATTACCCTACGAGCAGTACTTC
-	TRBD2	TRBV11-2	TRBJ2-1	CASRGFSGSLDEQFF	TGTGCCAGCAGGGGGTTTAGCGGGAGTTTGGATGAGCAGTTCTTC
-	TRBD1	TRBV30	TRBJ2-7	CAWSGDRLYEQYF	TGTGCCTGGAGTGGGGACAGGCTCTACGAGCAGTACTTC
few	-	TRBV4-2	TRBJ1-1	CASSQDLGRQAFF	TGTGCCAGCAGCCAAGATTTGGGCAGGCAGGCTTTCTTT
few	-	TRBV7-9	TRBJ2-6	CASTESSGANVLTF	TGTGCCAGCACCGAGAGCTCTGGGGCCAACGTCCTGACTTTC
-	TRBD1	TRBV4-1	TRBJ2-5	CASSQSGTGARETQYF	TGCGCCAGCAGCCAATCCGGGACAGGGGCGCGAGAGACCCAGTACTTC
-	-	TRBV5-1	TRBJ2-3	CASSLSGYTDTQYF	TGCGCCAGCAGCTTGTCAGGCTACACAGATACGCAGTATTTT
few	-	TRBV7-8	TRBJ1-2	CASSTDRGYGYTF	TGTGCCAGCAGCACGGACAGAGGTTATGGCTACACCTTC
-	-	TRBV6-5	TRBJ1-5	CASGDQPQHF	TGTGCCAGCGGAGATCAGCCCCAGCATTTT
-	-	TRBV19	TRBJ2-7	CASSLGQGGSYEQYF	TGTGCCAGTAGTCTTGGACAGGGAGGGTCCTACGAGCAGTACTTC
-	-	TRBV7-2	TRBJ1-1	CASSVRAVTEAFF	TGTGCCAGCAGCGTGAGGGCGGTGACTGAAGCTTTCTTT
few	-	TRBV7-9	TRBJ1-2	CASSQPRDSRSPDYGYTF	TGTGCCAGCAGCCAACCCCGGGACTCACGCAGTCCTGACTATGGCTACACCTTC
-	-	TRBV19	TRBJ2-5	CASSTSGSGQETQYF	TGTGCCAGTAGTACCTCTGGTAGCGGACAAGAGACCCAGTACTTC
few	TRBD1	TRBV25-1	TRBJ1-1	CASSDRGGTEAFF	TGTGCCAGCAGCGACAGGGGAGGCACTGAAGCTTTCTTT
-	-	TRBV25-1	TRBJ1-1	CASRGGKNTEAFF	TGTGCCAGCCGGGGGGGCAAGAACACTGAAGCTTTCTTT